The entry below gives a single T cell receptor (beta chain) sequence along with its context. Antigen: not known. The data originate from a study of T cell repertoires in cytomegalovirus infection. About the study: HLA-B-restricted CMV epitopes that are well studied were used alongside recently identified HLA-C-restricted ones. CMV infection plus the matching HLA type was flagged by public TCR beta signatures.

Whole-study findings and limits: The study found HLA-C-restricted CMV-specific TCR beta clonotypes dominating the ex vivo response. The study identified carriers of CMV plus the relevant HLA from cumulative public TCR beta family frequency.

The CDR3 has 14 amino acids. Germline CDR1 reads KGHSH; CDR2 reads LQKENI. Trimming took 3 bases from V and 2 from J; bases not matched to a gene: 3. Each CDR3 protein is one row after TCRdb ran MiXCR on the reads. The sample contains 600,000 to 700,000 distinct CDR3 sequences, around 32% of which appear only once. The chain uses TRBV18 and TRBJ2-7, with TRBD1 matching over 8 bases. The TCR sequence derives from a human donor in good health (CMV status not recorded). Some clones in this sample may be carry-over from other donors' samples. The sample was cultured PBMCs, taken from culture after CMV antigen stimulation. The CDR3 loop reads CASSPDRATYEQYF. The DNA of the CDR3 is TGTGCCAGCTCACCGGACAGGGCGACCTACGAGCAGTACTTC.